The source of this T cell receptor beta chain is a study of T cells expressing NK-cell markers. The overall study: The study drew TCR beta repertoires from sorted CD3+CD56+NKG2C+, CD3+CD56+NKG2C- and CD3+CD56-NKG2C+ T cells.

Following a re-call of the 5' RACE reads, TCRdb has one entry per CDR3 protein and lacks DNA. The table lists about 260,000 distinct CDR3 sequences. Germline CDR1 is DFQATT and CDR2 is SNEGSKA (reference sequence). The CDR3 runs 15 residues. Sequenced: blood T cells: a sorted CD56 or NKG2C T cell subset, CD4+ or CD8+ T cells, or bulk PBMC T cells (not recorded which). The TCR originated in a young man in good health. The rearrangement links TRBV20-1 to TRBJ2-5; the TRBD1 assignment by TCRdb is unverifiable without DNA. The CDR3 is CSAPTHWDRRETQYF.